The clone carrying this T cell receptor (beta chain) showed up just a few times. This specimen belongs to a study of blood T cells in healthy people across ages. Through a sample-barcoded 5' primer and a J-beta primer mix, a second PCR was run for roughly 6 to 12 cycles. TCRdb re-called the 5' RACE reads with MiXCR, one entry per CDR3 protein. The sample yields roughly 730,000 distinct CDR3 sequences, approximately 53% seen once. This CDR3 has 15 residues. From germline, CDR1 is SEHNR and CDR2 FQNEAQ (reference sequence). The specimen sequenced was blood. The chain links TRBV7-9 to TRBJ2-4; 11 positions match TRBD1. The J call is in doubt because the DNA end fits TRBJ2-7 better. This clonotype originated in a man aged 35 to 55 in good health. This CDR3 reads CASSQGQGALYEQYF. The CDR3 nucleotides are TGTGCCAGCAGCCAAGGACAGGGGGCTCTTTACGAGCAGTACTTC.